The clone carrying this T cell receptor beta chain has just a few counts. The data belong to a study of cytotoxic CD8 clonotypes in ibrutinib-treated CLL. The intended depth for sequencing was 1 in 200,000 to 1 in 1 million T cells. The method was immunoSEQ multiplex PCR; TCRdb's version includes in-frame clones alone and lacks a portion of them. The data show 45,000 or so clones, 57% seen once. The sample was PBMCs, taken after 24 months of ibrutinib treatment. The source of this sequence is a human donor with chronic lymphocytic leukemia.

CDR3 nucleotide sequence: TGTGCCAGCAGTTTCACGACAGGGGGCGCAGATACGCAGTATTTT. This translates into CASSFTTGGADTQYF. V gene TRBV27 combines with J gene TRBJ2-3, with 10 positions matching TRBD1. V trimming: 3 bases; J trimming: 4 bases; junction bases outside the gene matches: 4. The germline gives CDR1 MNHEY, CDR2 SMNVEV (reference sequence). The CDR3 length is 15 residues.